Listed here are 14 T cell receptor beta chains from one sample, sequenced in a study of blood T cell repertoires in COVID-19. Profiling relied on immunoSEQ multiplex PCR, and the TCRdb table lists in-frame clones only, not all of them. The sample lists over 200,000 clones; 88% were seen once. The sample comprised peripheral blood. The source is a woman aged 60-70 years with acute or convalescent COVID-19.

V gene TRBV6-6 combines with J gene TRBJ2-3, with a tentative D call TRBD1 (6 bases). The germline gives CDR1 MNHNY, CDR2 SVGAGI (reference sequence). There are 12 residues in the CDR3. With 6 bases removed from V and 4 bases from J, the gap between germline ends came to 8 bases. CDR3 DNA: TGTGCCAGCAGATCAGGGGCAGATACGCAGTATTTT. Encoded protein: CASRSGADTQYF.

J is TRBJ2-7 and V is TRBV12-3 or TRBV12-4; weak D call: TRBD2 (6 bases). Trimming stripped 3 bases from V and 9 bases from J, with 9 bases between. The CDR3 runs to 11 residues. Written as DNA, the CDR3 is TGTGCCAGCAGTTTGAGGGGAGGGCAGTACTTC. This sequence encodes CASSLRGGQYF.

J is TRBJ2-7 and V is TRBV7-8; D may be TRBD1 (7 bases). Germline CDR1 reads SGHVS; CDR2 reads FQNEAQ. CDR3 size: 15 residues. V lost 2 bases and J 5 bases, leaving 16 bases between the germline ends. The CDR3 DNA follows: TGTGCCAGCAGCTTACGACAGGGAGGCGTCAACGAGCAGTACTTC. The encoded protein is CASSLRQGGVNEQYF.

The V and J genes are TRBV11-2 and TRBJ1-3; 11 bases map to TRBD1. This CDR3 contains 15 residues. V shed 5 bases, J shed 8 bases, and the junction held 8 bases outside the gene matches. The germline gives CDR1 SGHAT, CDR2 FQNNGV. The CDR3 region has the DNA TGTGCCAGCAGCGTGGGGACAGGGGGAAGGGACACCATATATTTT. Translation gives CASSVGTGGRDTIYF.

V is TRBV6-5 and J is TRBJ1-1; TRBD1 matches 8 bases. Germline CDR1 is MNHEY and CDR2 is SVGAGI. This CDR3 is 15 amino acids long. V lost 6 bases, J lost 1 base, and 7 bases stayed unmatched. The DNA of the CDR3 is TGTGCCAGCAGCGACAGGGGCAGGGCGAACACTGAAGCTTTCTTT. It codes for CASSDRGRANTEAFF.

The chain employs TRBV6-5 and TRBJ2-5, with D possibly TRBD2 on 5 matching bases. The germline V gene encodes CDR1 MNHEY and CDR2 SVGAGI. V dropped 11 bases and J dropped 5 bases, with 18 bases sitting between them. The CDR3 length is 13 residues. CDR3 DNA sequence: TGTGCCTGCGAACTAGGGTTCGGGGAGACCCAGTACTTC. It codes for CACELGFGETQYF.

This clone came up a few times. The chain is built from TRBV6-6 and TRBJ2-3; no clear D gene. The CDR3 covers 16 residues. V was pared by 2 bases and J by 0 bases, with 12 bases between. Per germline, CDR1 MNHNY and CDR2 SVGAGI (reference sequence). This chain's CDR3 is CASSYLNLLSTDTQYF. The DNA for the CDR3 is TGTGCCAGCAGTTACCTGAACCTTCTAAGCACAGATACGCAGTATTTT.

The CDR3 reads CASSLDRINQPQHF. The CDR3 region has the DNA TGTGCCAGCAGCTTAGACAGGATCAATCAGCCCCAGCATTTT. The chain carries TRBV11-2 and TRBJ1-5; D is undetermined. V was pared by 0 bases and J by 3 bases, with 6 bases between. Germline CDR1 is SGHAT and CDR2 is FQNNGV. This CDR3 has 14 residues.

This sequence joins TRBV15 and TRBJ1-3; TRBD1 aligns across 9 bases. CDR1 is LNHNV, CDR2 YYDKDF, per germline (reference sequence). This CDR3 spans 17 amino acids. With V trimmed by 0 bases and J by 4 bases, 7 bases remained unmatched. Written as DNA, the CDR3 is TGTGCCACCAGCAGAGACAAACAGGGGGCGGTGGGAAACACCATATATTTT. Protein product: CATSRDKQGAVGNTIYF.

DNA of the CDR3: TGTGCCAGCAGTGACACTGGCGGGAGGGCCGTTAGTGAGCAGTTCTTC. It translates to CASSDTGGRAVSEQFF. V is TRBV6-4 and J is TRBJ2-1, with 9 bases that match TRBD2. V lost 2 bases, J lost 9 bases, and 11 bases stayed unmatched. Germline V gene data show CDR1 as MRHNA and CDR2 as SNTAGT. This CDR3 has 16 amino acids.

The chain is built from TRBV19 and TRBJ2-5, with TRBD1 identical over 11 bases. The CDR3 has 13 residues. Germline assignment: CDR1 LNHDA and CDR2 SQIVND (reference sequence). J gave up 4 bases and V 6 bases, and 1 base lay outside the gene matches. The CDR3 reads CASSGQGAETQYF. In nucleotides, the CDR3 is TGTGCCAGTAGCGGACAGGGGGCAGAGACCCAGTACTTC.

This chain connects TRBV7-2 to TRBJ1-2; the match to TRBD1 covers 7 bases. Germline CDR1 SGHTA, CDR2 FQGNSA. J lost 4 bases, V lost 5 bases, and 4 bases had no gene match. This CDR3 is 13 amino acids long. CDR3 nucleotide sequence: TGTGCCAGCAGCAATTCAGGGGGCTATGGCTACACCTTC. Its translation is CASSNSGGYGYTF. Full variable domain (rest looked up from reference TRBV7-2 and TRBJ1-2): GAGVSQSPSNKVTEKGKDVELRCDPISGHTALYWYRQSLGQGLEFLIYFQGNSAPDKSGLPSDRFSAERTGGSVSTLTIQRTQQEDSAVYLCASSNSGGYGYTFGSGTRLTVV.

Comments on this clone: Other DNA sequences within the sample encode an identical CDR3. The gene calls are TRBV12-3 or TRBV12-4 and TRBJ1-5; D is uncertain. This CDR3 has 12 amino acids. The V end lost 3 bases, the J end lost 6 bases, and 6 bases lay between the germline ends. This CDR3 reads CASSFPGQPQHF. For the CDR3, the DNA is TGTGCCAGCAGTTTCCCCGGTCAGCCCCAGCATTTT.

The CDR3 DNA is TGTGCCAGCAAGGGGGACAGCTCTAATTCACCCCTCCACTTT. This codes for CASKGDSSNSPLHF. This chain links TRBV28 with TRBJ1-6; 7 bases match TRBD1. V gave up 7 bases and J gave up 6 bases; unmatched junction bases: 6. From germline, CDR1 is MDHEN and CDR2 SYDVKM. The length of the CDR3 is 14 residues.